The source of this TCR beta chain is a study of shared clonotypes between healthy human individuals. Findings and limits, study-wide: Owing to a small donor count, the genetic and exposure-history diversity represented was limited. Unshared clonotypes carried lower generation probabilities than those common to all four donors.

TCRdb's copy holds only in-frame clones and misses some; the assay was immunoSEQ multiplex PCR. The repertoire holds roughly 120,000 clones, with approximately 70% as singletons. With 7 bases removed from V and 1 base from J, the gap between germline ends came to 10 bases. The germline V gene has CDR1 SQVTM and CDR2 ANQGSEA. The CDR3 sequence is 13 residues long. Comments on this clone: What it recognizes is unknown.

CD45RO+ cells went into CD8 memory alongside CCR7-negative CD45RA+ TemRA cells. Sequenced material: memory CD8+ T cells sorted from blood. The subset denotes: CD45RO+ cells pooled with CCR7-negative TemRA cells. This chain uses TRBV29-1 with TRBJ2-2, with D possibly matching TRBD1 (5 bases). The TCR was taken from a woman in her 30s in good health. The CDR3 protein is CSGFRENTGELFF. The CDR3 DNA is TGCAGCGGCTTCAGGGAGAACACCGGGGAGCTGTTTTTT.